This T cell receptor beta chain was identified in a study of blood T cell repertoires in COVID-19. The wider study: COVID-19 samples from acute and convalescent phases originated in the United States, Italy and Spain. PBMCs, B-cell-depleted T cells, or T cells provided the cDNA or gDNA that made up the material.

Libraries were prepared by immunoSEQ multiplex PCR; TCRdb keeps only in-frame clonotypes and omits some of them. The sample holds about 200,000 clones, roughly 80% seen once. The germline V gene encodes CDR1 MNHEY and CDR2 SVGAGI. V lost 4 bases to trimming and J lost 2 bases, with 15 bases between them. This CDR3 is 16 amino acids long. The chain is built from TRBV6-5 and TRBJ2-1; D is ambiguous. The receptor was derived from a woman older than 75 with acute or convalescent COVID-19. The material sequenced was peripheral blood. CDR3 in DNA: TGTGCCAGCAGTTCGCTGGCGGTGCTACCCTACAATGAGCAGTTCTTC. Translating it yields CASSSLAVLPYNEQFF.